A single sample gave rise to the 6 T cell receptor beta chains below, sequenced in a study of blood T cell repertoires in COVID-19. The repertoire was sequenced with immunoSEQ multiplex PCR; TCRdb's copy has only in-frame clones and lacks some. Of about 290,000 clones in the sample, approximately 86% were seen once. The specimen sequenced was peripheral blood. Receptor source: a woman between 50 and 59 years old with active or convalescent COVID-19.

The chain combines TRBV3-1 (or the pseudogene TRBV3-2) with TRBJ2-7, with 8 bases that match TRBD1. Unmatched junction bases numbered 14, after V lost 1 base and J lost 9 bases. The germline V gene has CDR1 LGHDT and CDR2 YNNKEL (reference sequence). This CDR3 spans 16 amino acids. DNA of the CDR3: TGTGCCAGCAGCCAAGCCGCCCGGGACAGGCGCTATGGGCAGTACTTC. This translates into CASSQAARDRRYGQYF.

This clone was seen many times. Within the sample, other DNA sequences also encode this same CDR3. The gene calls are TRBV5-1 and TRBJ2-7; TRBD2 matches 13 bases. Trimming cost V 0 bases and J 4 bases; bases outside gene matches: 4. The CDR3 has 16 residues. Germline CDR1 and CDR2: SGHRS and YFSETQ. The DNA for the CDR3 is TGCGCCAGCAGCTTGGGAGGGACTAGCGGGACATACGAGCAGTACTTC. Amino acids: CASSLGGTSGTYEQYF.

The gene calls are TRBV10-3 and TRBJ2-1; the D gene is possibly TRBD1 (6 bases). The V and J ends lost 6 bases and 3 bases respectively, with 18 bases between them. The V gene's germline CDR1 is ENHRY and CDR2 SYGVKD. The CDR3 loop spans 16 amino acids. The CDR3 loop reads CAIRDPRQVGYNEQFF. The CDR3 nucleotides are TGTGCCATCAGAGATCCTCGACAGGTTGGCTACAATGAGCAGTTCTTC.

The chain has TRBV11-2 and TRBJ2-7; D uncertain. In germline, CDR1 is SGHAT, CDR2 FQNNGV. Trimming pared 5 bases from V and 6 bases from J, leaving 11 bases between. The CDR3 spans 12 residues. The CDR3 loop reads CASSLRGSEQYF. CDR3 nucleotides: TGTGCCAGCAGCCTCCGTGGCTCCGAGCAGTACTTC.

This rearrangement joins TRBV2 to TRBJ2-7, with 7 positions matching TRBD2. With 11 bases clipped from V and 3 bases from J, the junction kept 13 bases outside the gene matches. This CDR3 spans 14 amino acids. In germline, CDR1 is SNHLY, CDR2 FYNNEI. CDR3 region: CARQQPGDYYEQYF. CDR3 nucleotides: TGTGCCCGCCAGCAGCCGGGGGACTACTACGAGCAGTACTTC.

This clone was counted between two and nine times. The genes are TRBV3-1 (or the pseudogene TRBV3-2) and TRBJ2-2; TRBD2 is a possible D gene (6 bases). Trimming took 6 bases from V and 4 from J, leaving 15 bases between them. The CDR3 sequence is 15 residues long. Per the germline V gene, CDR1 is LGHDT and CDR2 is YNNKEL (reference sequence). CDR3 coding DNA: TGTGCCAGCAGGCAGGAGGGCCGAAGCACCGGGGAGCTGTTTTTT. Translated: CASRQEGRSTGELFF.